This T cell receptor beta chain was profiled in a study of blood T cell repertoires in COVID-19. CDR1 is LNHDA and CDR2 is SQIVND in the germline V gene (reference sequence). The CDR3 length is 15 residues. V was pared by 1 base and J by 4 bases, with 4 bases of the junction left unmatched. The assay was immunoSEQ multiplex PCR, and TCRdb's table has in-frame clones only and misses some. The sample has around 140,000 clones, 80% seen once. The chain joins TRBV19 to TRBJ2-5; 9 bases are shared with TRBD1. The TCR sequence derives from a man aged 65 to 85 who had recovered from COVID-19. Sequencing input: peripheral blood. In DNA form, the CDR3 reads TGTGCCAGTAGTATAGCTCGGGACAGGGTAGAGACCCAGTACTTC. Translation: CASSIARDRVETQYF.